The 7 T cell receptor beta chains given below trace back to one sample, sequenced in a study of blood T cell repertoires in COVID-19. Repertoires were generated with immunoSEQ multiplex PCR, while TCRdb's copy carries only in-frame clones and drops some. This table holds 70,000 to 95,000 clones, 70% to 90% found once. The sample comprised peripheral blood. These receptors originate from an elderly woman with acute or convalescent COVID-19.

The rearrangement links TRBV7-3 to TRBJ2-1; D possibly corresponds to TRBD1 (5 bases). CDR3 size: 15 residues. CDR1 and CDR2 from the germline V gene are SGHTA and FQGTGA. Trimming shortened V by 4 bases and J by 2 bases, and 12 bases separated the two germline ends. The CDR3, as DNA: TGTGCCAGCAGCTCTCAGCAGGGTACCTACAATGAGCAGTTCTTC. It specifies CASSSQQGTYNEQFF.

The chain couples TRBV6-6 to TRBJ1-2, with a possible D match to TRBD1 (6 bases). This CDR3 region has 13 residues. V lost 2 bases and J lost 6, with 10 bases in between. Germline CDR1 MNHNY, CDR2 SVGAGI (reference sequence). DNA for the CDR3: TGTGCCAGCAGTTACACAGGGTTCAATGGCTACACCTTC. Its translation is CASSYTGFNGYTF.

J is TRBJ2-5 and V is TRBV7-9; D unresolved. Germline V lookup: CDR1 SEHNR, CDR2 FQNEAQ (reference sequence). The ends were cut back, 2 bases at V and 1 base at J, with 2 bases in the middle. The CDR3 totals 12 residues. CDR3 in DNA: TGTGCCAGCAGCTTACTCCAAGAGACCCAGTACTTC. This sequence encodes CASSLLQETQYF. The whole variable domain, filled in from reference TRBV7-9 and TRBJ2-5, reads DTGVSQNPRHKITKRGQNVTFRCDPISEHNRLYWYRQTLGQGPEFLTYFQNEAQLEKSRLLSDRFSAERPKGSFSTLEIQRTEQGDSAMYLCASSLLQETQYFGPGTRLLVL.

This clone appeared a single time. The CDR3 sequence: CAWVLANEQFF. CDR3 DNA: TGTGCCTGGGTTCTAGCAAATGAGCAGTTCTTC. V and J are TRBV30 and TRBJ2-1, with D maybe TRBD2 (5 bases). V lost 5 bases and J 7 bases, leaving 9 bases between the germline ends. CDR3 length equals 11 residues. The V gene's germline CDR1 is GTSNPN and CDR2 SVGIG (reference sequence).

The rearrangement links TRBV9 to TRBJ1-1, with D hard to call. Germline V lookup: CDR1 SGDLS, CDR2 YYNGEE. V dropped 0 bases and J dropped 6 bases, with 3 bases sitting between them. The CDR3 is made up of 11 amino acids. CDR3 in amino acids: CASSVGAEAFF. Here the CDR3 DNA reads TGTGCCAGCAGCGTAGGCGCTGAAGCTTTCTTT.

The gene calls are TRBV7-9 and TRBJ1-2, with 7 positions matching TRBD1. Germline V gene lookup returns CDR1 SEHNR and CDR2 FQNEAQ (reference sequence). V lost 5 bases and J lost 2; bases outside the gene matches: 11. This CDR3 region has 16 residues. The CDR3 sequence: CASSRNRGVTNYGYTF. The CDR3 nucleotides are TGTGCCAGCAGCCGGAACAGGGGAGTGACAAACTATGGCTACACCTTC.

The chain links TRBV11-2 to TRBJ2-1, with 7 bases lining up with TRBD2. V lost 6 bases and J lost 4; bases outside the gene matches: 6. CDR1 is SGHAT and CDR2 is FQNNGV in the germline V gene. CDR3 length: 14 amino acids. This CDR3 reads CASRGGEAYNEQFF. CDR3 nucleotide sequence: TGTGCCAGCAGGGGGGGGGAGGCGTACAATGAGCAGTTCTTC.